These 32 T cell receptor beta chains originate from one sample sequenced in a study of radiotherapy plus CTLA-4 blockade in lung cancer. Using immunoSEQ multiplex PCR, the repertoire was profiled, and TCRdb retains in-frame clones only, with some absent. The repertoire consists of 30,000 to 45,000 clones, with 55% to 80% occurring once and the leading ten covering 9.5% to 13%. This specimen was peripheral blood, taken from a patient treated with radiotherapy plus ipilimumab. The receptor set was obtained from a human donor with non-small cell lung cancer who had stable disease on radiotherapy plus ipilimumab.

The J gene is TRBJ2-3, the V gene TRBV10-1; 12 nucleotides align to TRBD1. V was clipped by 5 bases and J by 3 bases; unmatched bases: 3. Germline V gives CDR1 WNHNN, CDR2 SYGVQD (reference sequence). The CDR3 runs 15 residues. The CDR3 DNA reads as TGCGCCAGCAGTAGGGGACAGGGGGCAACAGATACGCAGTATTTT. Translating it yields CASSRGQGATDTQYF.

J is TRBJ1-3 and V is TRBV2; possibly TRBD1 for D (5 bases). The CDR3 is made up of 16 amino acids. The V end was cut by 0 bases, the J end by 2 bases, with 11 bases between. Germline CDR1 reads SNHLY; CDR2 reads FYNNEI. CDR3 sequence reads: CASSEARNRPGNTIYF. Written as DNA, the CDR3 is TGTGCCAGCAGTGAAGCGAGGAACAGGCCTGGAAACACCATATATTTT.

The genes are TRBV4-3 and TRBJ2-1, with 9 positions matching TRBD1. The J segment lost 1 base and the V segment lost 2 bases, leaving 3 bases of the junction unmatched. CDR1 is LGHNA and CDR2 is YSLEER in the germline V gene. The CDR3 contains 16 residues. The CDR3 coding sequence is TGCGCCAGCAGCCAACTGGGGACAGGGTCCTACAATGAGCAGTTCTTC. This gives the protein CASSQLGTGSYNEQFF.

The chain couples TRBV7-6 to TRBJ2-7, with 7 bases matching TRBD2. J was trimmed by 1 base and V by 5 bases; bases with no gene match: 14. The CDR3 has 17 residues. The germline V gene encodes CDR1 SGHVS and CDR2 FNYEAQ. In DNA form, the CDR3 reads TGTGCCAGCAGCCTCCGATCCGGGGGGAGAGGTTCCTACGAGCAGTACTTC. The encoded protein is CASSLRSGGRGSYEQYF. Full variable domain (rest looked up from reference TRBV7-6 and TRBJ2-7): GAGVSQSPRYKVTKRGQDVALRCDPISGHVSLYWYRQALGQGPEFLTYFNYEAQQDKSGLPNDRFSAERPEGSISTLTIQRTEQRDSAMYRCASSLRSGGRGSYEQYFGPGTRLTVT.

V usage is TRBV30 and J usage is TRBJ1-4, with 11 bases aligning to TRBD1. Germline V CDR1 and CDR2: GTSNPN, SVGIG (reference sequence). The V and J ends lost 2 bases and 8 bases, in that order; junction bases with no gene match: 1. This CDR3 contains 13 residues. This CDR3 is CAWSRDRGEKLFF. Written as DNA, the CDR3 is TGTGCCTGGAGTAGGGACAGGGGGGAAAAACTGTTTTTT. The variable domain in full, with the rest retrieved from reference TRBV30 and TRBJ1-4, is SQTIHQWPATLVQPVGSPLSLECTVEGTSNPNLYWYRQAAGRGLQLLFYSVGIGQISSEVPQNLSASRPQDRQFILSSKKLLLSDSGFYLCAWSRDRGEKLFFGSGTQLSVL.

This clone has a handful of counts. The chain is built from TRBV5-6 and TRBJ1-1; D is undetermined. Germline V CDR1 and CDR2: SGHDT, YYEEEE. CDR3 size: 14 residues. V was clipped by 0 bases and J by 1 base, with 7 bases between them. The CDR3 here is CASSLGEKNTEAFF. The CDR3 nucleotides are TGTGCCAGCAGCTTGGGGGAGAAGAACACTGAAGCTTTCTTT. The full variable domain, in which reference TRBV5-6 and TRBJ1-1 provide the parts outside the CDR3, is DAGVTQSPTHLIKTRGQQVTLRCSPKSGHDTVSWYQQALGQGPQFIFQYYEEEERQRGNFPDRFSGHQFPNYSSELNVNALLLGDSALYLCASSLGEKNTEAFFGQGTRLTVV.

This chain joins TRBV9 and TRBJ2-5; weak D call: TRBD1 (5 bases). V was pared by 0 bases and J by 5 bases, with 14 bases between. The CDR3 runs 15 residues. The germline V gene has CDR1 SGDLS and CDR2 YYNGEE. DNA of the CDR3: TGTGCCAGCAGCGTAGGGTCCAGGGATTGGGAGACCCAGTACTTC. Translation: CASSVGSRDWETQYF.

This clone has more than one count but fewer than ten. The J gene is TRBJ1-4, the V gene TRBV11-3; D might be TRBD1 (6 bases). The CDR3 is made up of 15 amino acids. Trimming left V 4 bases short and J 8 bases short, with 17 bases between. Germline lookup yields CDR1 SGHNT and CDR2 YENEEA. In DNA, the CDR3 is TGTGCCAGCAGCTATGGGGGGGGCTTCGGAGAAAAACTGTTTTTT. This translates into CASSYGGGFGEKLFF.

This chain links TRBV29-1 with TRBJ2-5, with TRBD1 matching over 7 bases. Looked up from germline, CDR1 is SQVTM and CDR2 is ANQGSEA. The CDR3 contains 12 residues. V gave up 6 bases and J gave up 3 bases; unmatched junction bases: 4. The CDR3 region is CSVGTAEETQYF. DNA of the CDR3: TGCAGCGTCGGGACAGCCGAAGAGACCCAGTACTTC.

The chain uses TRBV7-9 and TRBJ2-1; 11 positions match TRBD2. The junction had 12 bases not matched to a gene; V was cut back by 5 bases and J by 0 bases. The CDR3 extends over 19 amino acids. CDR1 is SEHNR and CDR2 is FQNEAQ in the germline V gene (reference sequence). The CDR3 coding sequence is TGTGCCAGCAGCCGAATGACTAGCGGGAAAAGAAGCTCCTACAATGAGCAGTTCTTC. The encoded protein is CASSRMTSGKRSSYNEQFF.

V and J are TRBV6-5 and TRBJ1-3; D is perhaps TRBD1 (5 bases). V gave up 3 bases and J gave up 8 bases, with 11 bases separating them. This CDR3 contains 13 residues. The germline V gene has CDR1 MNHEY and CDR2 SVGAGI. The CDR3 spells CASSYKTGDTIYF. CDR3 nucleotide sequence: TGTGCCAGCAGTTATAAAACAGGAGACACCATATATTTT.

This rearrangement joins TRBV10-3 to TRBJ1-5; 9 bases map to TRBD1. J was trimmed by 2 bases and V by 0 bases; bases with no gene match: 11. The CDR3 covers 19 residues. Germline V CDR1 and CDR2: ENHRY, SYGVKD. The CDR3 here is CAISESIWTGDDGNQPQHF. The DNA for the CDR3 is TGTGCCATCAGTGAGTCGATTTGGACAGGGGATGATGGCAATCAGCCCCAGCATTTT.

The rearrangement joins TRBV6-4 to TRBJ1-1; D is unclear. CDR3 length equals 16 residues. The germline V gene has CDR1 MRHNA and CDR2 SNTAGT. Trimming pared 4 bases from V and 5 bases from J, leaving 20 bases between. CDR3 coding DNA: TGTGCCAGCAGTGTGGCTGGGCTAACAGCGGGTACTGAAGCTTTCTTT. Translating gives CASSVAGLTAGTEAFF.

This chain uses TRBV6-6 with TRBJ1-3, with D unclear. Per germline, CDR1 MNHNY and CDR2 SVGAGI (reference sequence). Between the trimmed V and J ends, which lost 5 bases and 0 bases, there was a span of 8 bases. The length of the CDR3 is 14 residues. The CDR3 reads CASSDDNSGNTIYF. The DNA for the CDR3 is TGTGCCAGCAGTGATGACAACTCTGGAAACACCATATATTTT.

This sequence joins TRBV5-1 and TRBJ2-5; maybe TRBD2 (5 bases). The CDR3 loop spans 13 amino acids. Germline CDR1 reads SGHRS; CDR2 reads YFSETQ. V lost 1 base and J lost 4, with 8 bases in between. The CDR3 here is CASSLYGRETQYF. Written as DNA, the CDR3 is TGCGCCAGCAGCTTGTATGGGAGAGAGACCCAGTACTTC.

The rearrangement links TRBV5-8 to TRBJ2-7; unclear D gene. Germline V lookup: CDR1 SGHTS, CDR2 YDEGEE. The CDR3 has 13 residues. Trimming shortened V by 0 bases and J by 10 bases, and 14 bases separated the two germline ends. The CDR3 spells CASSLVRGGDQYF. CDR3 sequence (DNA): TGTGCCAGCAGCTTGGTAAGAGGCGGAGACCAGTACTTC. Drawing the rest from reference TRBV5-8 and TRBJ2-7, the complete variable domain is EAGVTQSPTHLIKTRGQQATLRCSPISGHTSVYWYQQALGLGLQFLLWYDEGEERNRGNFPPRFSGRQFPNYSSELNVNALELEDSALYLCASSLVRGGDQYFGPGTRLTVT.

The CDR3 DNA reads TGTGCCAGCAGGGGGTTGGGAGTTACGCAGTATTTT. Translating gives CASRGLGVTQYF. J is TRBJ2-3 and V is TRBV19; 7 bases align to TRBD1. V trimming: 9 bases; J trimming: 8 bases; junction bases outside the gene matches: 8. This CDR3 contains 12 residues. Germline V gene data show CDR1 as LNHDA and CDR2 as SQIVND (reference sequence).

The CDR3 DNA follows: TGTGCCAGCAGCTTAGGGTCTCGGGGGACGGAGGAGACCCAGTACTTC. It encodes CASSLGSRGTEETQYF. This chain links TRBV11-3 with TRBJ2-5; a weak D match, TRBD2 (6 bases). Germline V gene lookup returns CDR1 SGHNT and CDR2 YENEEA. This CDR3 has 16 amino acids. V lost 1 base to trimming and J lost 5 bases, with 17 bases between them.

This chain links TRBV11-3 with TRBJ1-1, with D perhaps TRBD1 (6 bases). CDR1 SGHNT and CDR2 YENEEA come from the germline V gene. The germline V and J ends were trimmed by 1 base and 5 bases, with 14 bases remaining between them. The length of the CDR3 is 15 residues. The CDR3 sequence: CASSLVGGARTEAFF. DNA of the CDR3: TGTGCCAGCAGCTTAGTTGGGGGGGCGCGAACTGAAGCTTTCTTT.

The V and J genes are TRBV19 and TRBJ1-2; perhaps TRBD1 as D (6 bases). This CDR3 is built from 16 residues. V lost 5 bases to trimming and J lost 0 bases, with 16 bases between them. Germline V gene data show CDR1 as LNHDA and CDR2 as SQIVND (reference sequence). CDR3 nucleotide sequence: TGTGCCAGTAGTGTGATGTTAAGGGGGACTAACTATGGCTACACCTTC. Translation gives CASSVMLRGTNYGYTF.

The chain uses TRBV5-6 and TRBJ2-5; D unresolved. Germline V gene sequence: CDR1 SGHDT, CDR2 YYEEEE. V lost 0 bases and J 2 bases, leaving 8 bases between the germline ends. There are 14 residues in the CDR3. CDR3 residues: CASSLGNVQETQYF. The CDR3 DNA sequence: TGTGCCAGCAGCTTGGGTAATGTACAAGAGACCCAGTACTTC.

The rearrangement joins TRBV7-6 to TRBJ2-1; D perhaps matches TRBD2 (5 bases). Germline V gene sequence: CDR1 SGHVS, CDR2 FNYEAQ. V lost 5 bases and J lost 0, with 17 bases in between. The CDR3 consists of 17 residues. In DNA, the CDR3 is TGTGCCAGCAGCCCTCGGACTGCCGTCAGCTCCTACAATGAGCAGTTCTTC. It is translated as CASSPRTAVSSYNEQFF.

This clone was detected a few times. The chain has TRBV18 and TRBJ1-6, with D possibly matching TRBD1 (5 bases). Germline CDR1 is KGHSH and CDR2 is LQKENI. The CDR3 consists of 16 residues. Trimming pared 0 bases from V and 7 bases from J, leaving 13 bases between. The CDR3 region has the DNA TGTGCCAGCTCACCACCGGGAGGGGAATGGAATTCACCCCTCCACTTT. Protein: CASSPPGGEWNSPLHF.

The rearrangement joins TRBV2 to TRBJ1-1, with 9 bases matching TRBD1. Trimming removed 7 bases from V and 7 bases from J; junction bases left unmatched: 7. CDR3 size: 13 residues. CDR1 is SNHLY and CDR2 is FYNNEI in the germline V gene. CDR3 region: CASTDRGGDEAFF. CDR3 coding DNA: TGTGCCAGCACGGACAGGGGAGGTGATGAAGCTTTCTTT.

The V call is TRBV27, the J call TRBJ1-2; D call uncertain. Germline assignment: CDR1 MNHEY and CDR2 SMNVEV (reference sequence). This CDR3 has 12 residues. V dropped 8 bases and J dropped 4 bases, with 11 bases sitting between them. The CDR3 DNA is TGTGCCAGCGGTCGCGCTGGCTATGGCTACACCTTC. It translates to CASGRAGYGYTF.

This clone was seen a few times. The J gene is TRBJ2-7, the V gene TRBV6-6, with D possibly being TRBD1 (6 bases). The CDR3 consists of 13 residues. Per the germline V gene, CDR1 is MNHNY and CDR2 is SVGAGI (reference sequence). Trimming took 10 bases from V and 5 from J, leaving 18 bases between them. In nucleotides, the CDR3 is TGTGCCACCCAGGGGCCGGAGCGGAACGAGCAGTACTTC. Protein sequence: CATQGPERNEQYF.

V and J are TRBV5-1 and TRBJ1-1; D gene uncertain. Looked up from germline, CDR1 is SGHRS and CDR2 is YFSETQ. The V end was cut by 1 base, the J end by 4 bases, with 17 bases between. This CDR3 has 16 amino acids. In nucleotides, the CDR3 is TGCGCCAGCAGCTTGAGGCCCCTAGGAGAGGGCACTGAAGCTTTCTTT. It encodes CASSLRPLGEGTEAFF.

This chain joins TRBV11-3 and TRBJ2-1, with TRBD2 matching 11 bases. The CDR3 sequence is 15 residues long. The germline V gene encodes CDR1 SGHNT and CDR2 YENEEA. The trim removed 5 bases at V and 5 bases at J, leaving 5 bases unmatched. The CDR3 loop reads CASSIGTSGDNEQFF. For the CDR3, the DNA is TGTGCCAGCAGCATAGGGACTAGCGGAGACAATGAGCAGTTCTTC.

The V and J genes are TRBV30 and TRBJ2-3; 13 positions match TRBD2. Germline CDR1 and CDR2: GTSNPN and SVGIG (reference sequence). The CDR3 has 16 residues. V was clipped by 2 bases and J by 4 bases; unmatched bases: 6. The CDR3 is CAWSMGLAGRSDTQYF. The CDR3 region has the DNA TGTGCCTGGAGTATGGGACTAGCGGGACGATCAGATACGCAGTATTTT.

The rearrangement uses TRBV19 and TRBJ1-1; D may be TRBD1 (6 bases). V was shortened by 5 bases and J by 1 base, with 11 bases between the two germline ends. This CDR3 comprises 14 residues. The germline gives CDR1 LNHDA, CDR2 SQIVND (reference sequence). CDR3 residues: CASSVGQKNTEAFF. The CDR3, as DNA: TGTGCCAGTAGTGTTGGACAGAAGAACACTGAAGCTTTCTTT.

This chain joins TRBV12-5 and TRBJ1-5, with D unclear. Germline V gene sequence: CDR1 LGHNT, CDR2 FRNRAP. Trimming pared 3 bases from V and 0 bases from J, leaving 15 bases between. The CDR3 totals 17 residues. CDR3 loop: CASGLFGSEYSNQPQHF. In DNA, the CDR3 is TGTGCTAGTGGTTTATTCGGGTCAGAATATAGCAATCAGCCCCAGCATTTT.

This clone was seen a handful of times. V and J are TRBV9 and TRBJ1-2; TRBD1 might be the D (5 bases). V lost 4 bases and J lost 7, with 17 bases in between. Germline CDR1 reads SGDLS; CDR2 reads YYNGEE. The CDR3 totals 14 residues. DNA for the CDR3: TGTGCCAGCAGCTCCTTTTCCAGGGCTGGTGGCTACACCTTC. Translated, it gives CASSSFSRAGGYTF.